This TCR beta chain is from a study of technical replicates of blood from a few donors. Data came from immunoSEQ multiplex PCR; TCRdb stores just in-frame clones and leaves some out. The sample records approximately 80,000 clones, over 75% being singletons. CDR1 is SGHAT and CDR2 is FQNNGV in the germline V gene. The ends were cut back, 2 bases at V and 8 bases at J, with 10 bases in the middle. This CDR3 comprises 13 residues. This sequence originates from a human donor in good health. Sequences were obtained from T cells isolated from PBMCs. The chain has TRBV11-2 and TRBJ2-1, with D possibly being TRBD1 (5 bases). The CDR3 loop reads CASSLTQGDEQFF. Written as DNA, the CDR3 is TGTGCCAGCAGCTTAACCCAGGGTGATGAGCAGTTCTTC.